This entry concerns a single T cell receptor (beta chain). The table came from immunoSEQ multiplex PCR; TCRdb's copy has only in-frame clones and leaves some out. This sample has fewer than 65,000 clones, with 83% found just once. J was trimmed by 4 bases and V by 6 bases; bases with no gene match: 8. The CDR3 is 15 residues long. Germline assignment: CDR1 LGHNA and CDR2 YNFKEQ. The source of the sample is a study of blood T cell repertoires in COVID-19. The chain uses TRBV4-2 and TRBJ2-5; the match to TRBD1 covers 10 bases. The source of this sequence is a human donor in a cohort sampled during active COVID-19. The specimen was peripheral blood. The CDR3 region is CASSPQTGGVETQYF. CDR3 coding DNA: TGTGCCAGCAGTCCGCAGACAGGGGGCGTAGAGACCCAGTACTTC.